This note documents a single T cell receptor beta chain sequence. The data are from a study of blood T cell repertoires in COVID-19. The overall study: Some COVID-19 samples were acute and others convalescent; all came from the United States, Italy and Spain. Sample material is recorded as cDNA or gDNA derived from T cells, B-cell-depleted T cells, or PBMCs.

Authors' methods: Amplified reference gene primers provided the basis for estimating nucleated cell counts. Repertoires were generated with immunoSEQ multiplex PCR, while TCRdb's copy carries only in-frame clones and drops some. V and J calls plus clone size are reproduced from that table; the DNA served to infer D and trimming. The sample consists of about 52,000 clones, roughly nine tenths of them appearing once. Germline V lookup: CDR1 LNHDA, CDR2 SQIVND (reference sequence). The CDR3 has 16 amino acids. Trimming shortened V by 5 bases and J by 2 bases, and 15 bases separated the two germline ends.

This receptor was identified in a man aged 80 or over with active or convalescent COVID-19. The sample consisted of peripheral blood. The V and J genes are TRBV19 and TRBJ1-4; D gene ambiguous. CDR3 sequence reads: CASSPRMSGTNEKLFF. CDR3 bases: TGTGCCAGTAGTCCTCGAATGTCCGGGACTAATGAAAAACTGTTTTTT.